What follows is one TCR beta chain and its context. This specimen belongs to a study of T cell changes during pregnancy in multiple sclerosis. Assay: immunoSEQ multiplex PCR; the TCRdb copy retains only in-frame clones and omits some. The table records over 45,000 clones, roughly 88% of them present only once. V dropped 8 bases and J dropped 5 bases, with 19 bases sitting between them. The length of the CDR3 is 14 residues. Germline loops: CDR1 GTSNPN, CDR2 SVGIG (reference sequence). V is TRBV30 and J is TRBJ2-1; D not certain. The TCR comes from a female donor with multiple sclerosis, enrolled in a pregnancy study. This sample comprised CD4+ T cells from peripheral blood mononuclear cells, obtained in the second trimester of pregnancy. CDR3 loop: CATDLWPGDNEQFF. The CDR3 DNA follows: TGTGCCACAGACCTCTGGCCCGGCGACAATGAGCAGTTCTTC.